Shown below are 8 T cell receptor beta chains from a single sample sequenced in a study of T cell repertoires in cytomegalovirus infection. MiXCR, applied by TCRdb to the reads, yields one record per CDR3 protein. The repertoire holds roughly 630,000 distinct CDR3 sequences, with roughly 26% as singletons. What was sequenced was CD8+ T cells from PBMCs. These receptors were collected from a human donor in good health (CMV status not recorded). Some clones in this sample may be carry-over from other donors' samples.

This clonotype was seen ten or more times. The chain joins TRBV6-2 or TRBV6-3 to TRBJ2-2; unclear D gene. This CDR3 spans 13 amino acids. CDR1 and CDR2 (germline): MNHEY, SVGEGT. Trimming removed 7 bases from V and 3 bases from J, with 9 bases in between. CDR3 nucleotides: TGTGCCAGCAACCCAGCCTACACCGGGGAGCTGTTTTTT. Translation gives CASNPAYTGELFF.

This clonotype was detected only a few times. The chain joins TRBV28 to TRBJ2-2, with a weak D call TRBD2 (5 bases). The germline V gene encodes CDR1 MDHEN and CDR2 SYDVKM. CDR3 length equals 14 residues. V was shortened by 6 bases and J by 3 bases, with 11 bases between the two germline ends. Here the CDR3 DNA reads TGTGCCAGCAGCGACGGGGTCTACACCGGGGAGCTGTTTTTT. Protein: CASSDGVYTGELFF.

This clonotype has only a few counts. V usage is TRBV6-5 and J usage is TRBJ2-7; D may correspond to TRBD1 or TRBD2 (5 bases each). Germline lookup yields CDR1 MNHEY and CDR2 SVGAGI. The V end lost 4 bases, the J end lost 1 base, and 11 bases lay between the germline ends. The CDR3 runs to 14 residues. Here the CDR3 reads CASSSKGRSYEQYV. The CDR3 DNA follows: TGTGCCAGCAGTTCTAAGGGACGGTCCTACGAGCAGTACGTC.

This clonotype has at least ten counts. At one end, the junction sequence differs from germline, possibly due to a read error. The chain has TRBV7-7 and TRBJ2-1; perhaps TRBD1 as D (6 bases). This CDR3 is 11 amino acids long. Germline V gene sequence: CDR1 SSHAT, CDR2 FNYEAQ (reference sequence). The CDR3: CASTGRNEQFF. For the CDR3, the DNA is TGTGCTAGCACAGGGCGGAATGAGCAGTTCTTC.

The V gene is TRBV2, the J gene TRBJ2-1, with TRBD2 matching 9 bases. The germline CDR1 and CDR2 sequences are SNHLY and FYNNEI. Trimming removed 4 bases from V and 11 bases from J; junction bases left unmatched: 9. This CDR3 has 14 residues. CDR3 in DNA: TGTGCCAGCAGTGCAGCGGGGGGAACGGACCAGCAGTTCTTC. Encoded protein: CASSAAGGTDQQFF.

This rearrangement joins TRBV29-1 to TRBJ2-3; TRBD2 matches 13 bases. There are 19 residues in the CDR3. V lost 4 bases, J lost 2 bases, and 15 bases stayed unmatched. Germline V gene lookup returns CDR1 SQVTM and CDR2 ANQGSEA. CDR3 nucleotides: TGCAGCGTTGGTAACCCGGGACTAGCGGGGAGGAAGGACACAGATACGCAGTATTTT. Translating gives CSVGNPGLAGRKDTDTQYF.

The CDR3 is CASSRAGTTLETQYF. As DNA, the CDR3 is TGTGCCAGCAGCCGTGCCGGGACAACTCTAGAGACCCAGTACTTC. This chain connects TRBV7-9 to TRBJ2-5, with a possible D match to TRBD1 (6 bases). The CDR3 totals 15 residues. Between the trimmed V and J ends, which lost 5 bases and 4 bases, there was a span of 17 bases. CDR1 is SEHNR and CDR2 is FQNEAQ in the germline V gene (reference sequence).

Ten or more counts support this clonotype. The junction differs from germline at one of its ends, possibly a read error. This chain connects TRBV12-3 or TRBV12-4 to TRBJ2-3, with 8 nucleotides matching TRBD2. The CDR3 is 14 residues long. The chain's CDR3 is CASSLAGSTDTQYF. CDR3 nucleotide sequence: TGTGCCAGCAGCTTAGCGGGGTCCACAGATACGCAGTATTTT.